What follows is one T cell receptor (beta chain) and its context. CDR3 size: 16 residues. V lost 3 bases and J 7 bases, leaving 16 bases between the germline ends. The germline CDR1 and CDR2 sequences are MGHDK and SYGVNS. The sample is drawn from a study of blood T cell repertoires in COVID-19. Produced via immunoSEQ multiplex PCR; TCRdb's table is partial and in-frame only. The sample lists 360,000 or so clones; around 90% were seen once. The source is a woman aged 60-70 years with COVID-19, enrolled during active disease. Sequencing was performed on peripheral blood. The V gene is TRBV25-1, the J gene TRBJ1-6; D gene ambiguous. The CDR3 DNA follows: TGTGCCAGCAGTGAGATGGCCAGGTTACGGAATTCACCCCTCCACTTT. Translation gives CASSEMARLRNSPLHF.